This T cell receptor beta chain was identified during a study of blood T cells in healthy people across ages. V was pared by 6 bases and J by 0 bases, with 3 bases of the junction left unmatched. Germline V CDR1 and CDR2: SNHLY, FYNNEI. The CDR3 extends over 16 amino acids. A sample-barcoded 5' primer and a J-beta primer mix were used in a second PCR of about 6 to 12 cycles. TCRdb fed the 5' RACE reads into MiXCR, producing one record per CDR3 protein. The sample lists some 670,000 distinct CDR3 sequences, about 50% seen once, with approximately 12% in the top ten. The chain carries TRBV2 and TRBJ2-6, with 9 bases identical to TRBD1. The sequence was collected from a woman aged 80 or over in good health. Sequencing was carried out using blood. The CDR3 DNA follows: TGTGCCAGCAGGGGACAGGGAACCTCTGGGGCCAACGTCCTGACTTTC. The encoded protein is CASRGQGTSGANVLTF.